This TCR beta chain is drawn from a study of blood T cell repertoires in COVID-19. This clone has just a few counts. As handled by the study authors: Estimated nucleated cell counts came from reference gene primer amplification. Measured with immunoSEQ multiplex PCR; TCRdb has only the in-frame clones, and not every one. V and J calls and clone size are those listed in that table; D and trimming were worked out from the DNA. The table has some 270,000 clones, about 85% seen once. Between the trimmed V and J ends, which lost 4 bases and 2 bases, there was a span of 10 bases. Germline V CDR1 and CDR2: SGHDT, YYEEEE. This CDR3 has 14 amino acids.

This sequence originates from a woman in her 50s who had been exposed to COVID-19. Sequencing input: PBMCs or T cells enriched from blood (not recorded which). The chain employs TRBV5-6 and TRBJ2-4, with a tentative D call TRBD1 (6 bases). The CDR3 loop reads CASSLGQTKNIQYF. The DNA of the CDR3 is TGTGCCAGCAGCCTCGGACAGACCAAAAACATTCAGTACTTC.